The clone carrying this T cell receptor (beta chain) was detected a few times. Its specificity is not known. The data derive from a study of early T cells in non-severe SARS-CoV-2 infection. The V segment lost 2 bases and the J segment 0 bases; nucleotides outside the gene matches: 6. Germline loops: CDR1 MNHEY, CDR2 SVGAGI. The CDR3 consists of 18 residues. The TCR library protocol was used to attach unique molecular identifiers. These identifiers were attached to individual cDNA molecules. MiXCR, run by TCRdb on the 5' RACE reads, gives a single entry per CDR3 protein. The sample includes over 70,000 distinct CDR3 sequences, approximately 15% of them seen just once. Study-wide findings and caveats: Matches to VDJdb favored anti-spike CD8 responses and missed private and CD4 specificities.

The sequence derives from an adult who was a healthcare worker with PCR-confirmed SARS-CoV-2 infection or an uninfected control (not recorded which). The source material was whole blood. V usage is TRBV6-5 and J usage is TRBJ2-3, with 12 nucleotides matching TRBD2. The CDR3 nucleotides read TGTGCCAGCAGTTACGATGGCGGGACTAGCGGGAGCACAGATACGCAGTATTTT. It encodes CASSYDGGTSGSTDTQYF.